Included here is one TCR beta chain sequence, with context. No antigen is known for it. These data originate in a study of cytotoxic CD8 clonotypes in ibrutinib-treated CLL. Study findings and constraints: Higher clonality was seen at ibrutinib response and a return toward baseline at progression. Public clonotypes showed up rarely, and on treatment they shrank or held steady.

The targeted sequencing depth was 1 in 200,000 to 1 in 1 million T cells. Measured with immunoSEQ multiplex PCR; TCRdb has only the in-frame clones, and not every one. The table has about 160,000 clones, more than 75% seen once; the top ten hold 2% to 2.5%. CDR1 and CDR2 from the germline V gene are SGDLS and YYNGEE. CDR3 length equals 15 residues. The V and J ends lost 4 bases and 4 bases respectively, with 14 bases between them. The source was PBMCs, collected after 12 months of ibrutinib treatment. The receptor's source is a human donor with chronic lymphocytic leukemia. The J gene is TRBJ2-2, the V gene TRBV9; D might be TRBD2 (5 bases). CDR3 loop: CASSPRTQPTGELFF. The CDR3, as DNA: TGTGCCAGCAGCCCTCGGACTCAGCCCACCGGGGAGCTGTTTTTT.